A selection of T cell receptor beta chains follows, all from one sample in a study of blood T cell repertoires in COVID-19. Sequenced by immunoSEQ multiplex PCR; TCRdb stores in-frame clones only, minus some. Of about 78,000 clones in the sample, about 90% were seen once. Sequenced input: peripheral blood. The receptors were gathered from a woman aged 45-60 years in a cohort sampled during active COVID-19. CDR3s include the opening cysteine and the closing phenylalanine or tryptophan. The order of the fields is J gene, V gene, CDR3 protein.

j_gene: TRBJ1-5; v_gene: TRBV30; CDR3aa: CAWTPGLNSNQPQHF
j_gene: TRBJ2-2; v_gene: TRBV3-1/TRBV3-2; CDR3aa: CASSRRLATKPDPGELFF
j_gene: TRBJ2-3; v_gene: TRBV9; CDR3aa: CASSLAGGQGTDTQYF
j_gene: TRBJ2-7; v_gene: TRBV19; CDR3aa: CASSPQVGVGFHTYEQYF
j_gene: TRBJ1-1; v_gene: TRBV18; CDR3aa: CASSSTGADTEAFF
j_gene: TRBJ2-5; v_gene: TRBV18; CDR3aa: CASSPQAGQETQYF
j_gene: TRBJ2-2; v_gene: TRBV6-2/TRBV6-3; CDR3aa: CASSRTGGTGELFF
j_gene: TRBJ1-5; v_gene: TRBV28; CDR3aa: CASRAPGQWNQPQHF
j_gene: TRBJ2-7; v_gene: TRBV10-3; CDR3aa: CAISELAPQRGEQYF
j_gene: TRBJ1-2; v_gene: TRBV18; CDR3aa: CASSPDRGLNGYTF
j_gene: TRBJ2-5; v_gene: TRBV27; CDR3aa: CASSLGLAGAGETQYF